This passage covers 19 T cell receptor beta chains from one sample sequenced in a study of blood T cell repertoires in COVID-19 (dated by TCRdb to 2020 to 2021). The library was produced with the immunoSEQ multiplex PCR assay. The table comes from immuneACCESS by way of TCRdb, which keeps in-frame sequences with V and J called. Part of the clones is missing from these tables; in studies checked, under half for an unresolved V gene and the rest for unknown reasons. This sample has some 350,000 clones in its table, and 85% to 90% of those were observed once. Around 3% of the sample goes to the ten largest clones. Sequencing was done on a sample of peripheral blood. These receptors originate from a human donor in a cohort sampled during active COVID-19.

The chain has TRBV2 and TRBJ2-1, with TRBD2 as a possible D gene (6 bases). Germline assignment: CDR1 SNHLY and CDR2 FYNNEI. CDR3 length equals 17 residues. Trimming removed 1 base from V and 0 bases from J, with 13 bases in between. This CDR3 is CASSEVRVAVSYNEQFF. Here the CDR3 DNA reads TGTGCCAGCAGTGAAGTCCGGGTAGCGGTCTCCTACAATGAGCAGTTCTTC.

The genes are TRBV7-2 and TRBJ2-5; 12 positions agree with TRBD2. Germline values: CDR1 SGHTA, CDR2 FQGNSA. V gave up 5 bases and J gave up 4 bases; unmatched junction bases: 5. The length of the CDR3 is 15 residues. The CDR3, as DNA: TGTGCCAGCAGCATGACTAGCGGGAGTTTAGAGACCCAGTACTTC. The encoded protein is CASSMTSGSLETQYF.

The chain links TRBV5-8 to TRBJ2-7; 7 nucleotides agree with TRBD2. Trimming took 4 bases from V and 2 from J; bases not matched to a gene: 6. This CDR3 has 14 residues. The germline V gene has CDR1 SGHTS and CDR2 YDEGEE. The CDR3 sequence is CASSLAAGAYEQYF. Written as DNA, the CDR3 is TGTGCCAGCAGCCTAGCGGCGGGGGCCTACGAGCAGTACTTC.

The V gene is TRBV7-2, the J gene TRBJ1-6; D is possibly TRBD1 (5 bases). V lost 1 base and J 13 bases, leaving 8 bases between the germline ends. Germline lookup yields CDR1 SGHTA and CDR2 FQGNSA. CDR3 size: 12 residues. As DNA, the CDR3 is TGTGCCAGCAGCTTAGGGGGGGGGCCCCTCCACTTT. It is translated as CASSLGGGPLHF.

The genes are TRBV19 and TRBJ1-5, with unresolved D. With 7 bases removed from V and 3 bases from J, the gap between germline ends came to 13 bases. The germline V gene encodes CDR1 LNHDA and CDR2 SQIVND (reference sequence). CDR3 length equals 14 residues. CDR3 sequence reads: CASKDPGDNQPQHF. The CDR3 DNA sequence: TGTGCCAGTAAAGACCCCGGGGACAATCAGCCCCAGCATTTT.

For the CDR3, the DNA is TGTGCCACCAGTGACGGGACAGGGGTGGCCACTGAAGCTTTCTTT. Its protein product is CATSDGTGVATEAFF. The J gene is TRBJ1-1, the V gene TRBV24-1; 10 nucleotides match TRBD1. J lost 4 bases, V lost 4 bases, and 5 bases had no gene match. Per germline, CDR1 KGHDR and CDR2 SFDVKD. This CDR3 comprises 15 residues.

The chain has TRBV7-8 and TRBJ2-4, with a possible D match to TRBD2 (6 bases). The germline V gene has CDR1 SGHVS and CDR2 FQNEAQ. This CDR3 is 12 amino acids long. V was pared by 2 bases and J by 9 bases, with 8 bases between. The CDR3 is CASSLTEGIQYF. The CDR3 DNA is TGTGCCAGCAGCTTAACGGAGGGCATTCAGTACTTC.

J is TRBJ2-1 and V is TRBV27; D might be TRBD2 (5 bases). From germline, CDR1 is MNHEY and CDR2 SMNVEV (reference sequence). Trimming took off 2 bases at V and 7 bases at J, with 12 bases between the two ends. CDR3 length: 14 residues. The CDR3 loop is CASSLELAGNEQFF. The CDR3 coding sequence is TGTGCCAGCAGTTTAGAGCTAGCCGGGAATGAGCAGTTCTTC.

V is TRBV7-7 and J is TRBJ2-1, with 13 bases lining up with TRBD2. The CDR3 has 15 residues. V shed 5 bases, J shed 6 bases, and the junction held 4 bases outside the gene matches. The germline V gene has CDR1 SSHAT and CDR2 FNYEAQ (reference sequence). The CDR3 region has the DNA TGTGCCAGCAGCCTAGGACTAGCGGGAGTCAATGAGCAGTTCTTC. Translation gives CASSLGLAGVNEQFF.

CDR3 protein: CASRQGATDTQYF. The DNA for the CDR3 is TGCGCCAGTAGGCAGGGTGCCACAGATACGCAGTATTTT. The rearrangement joins TRBV5-1 to TRBJ2-3, with D tentatively TRBD1 (5 bases). CDR1 is SGHRS and CDR2 is YFSETQ in the germline V gene. The CDR3 spans 13 residues. Trimming took 8 bases from V and 2 from J, leaving 12 bases between them.

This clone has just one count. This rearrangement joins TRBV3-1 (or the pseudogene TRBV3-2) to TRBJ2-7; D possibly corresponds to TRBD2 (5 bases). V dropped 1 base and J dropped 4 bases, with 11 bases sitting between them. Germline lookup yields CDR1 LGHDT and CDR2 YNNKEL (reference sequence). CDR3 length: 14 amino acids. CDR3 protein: CASSQGRGAYEQYF. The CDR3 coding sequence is TGTGCCAGCAGCCAAGGTCGGGGAGCATACGAGCAGTACTTC.

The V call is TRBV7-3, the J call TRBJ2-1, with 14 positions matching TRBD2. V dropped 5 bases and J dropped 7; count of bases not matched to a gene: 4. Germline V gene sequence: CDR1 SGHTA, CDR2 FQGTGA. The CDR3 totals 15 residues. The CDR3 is CASSRTSGGTNEQFF. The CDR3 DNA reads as TGTGCCAGCAGCCGGACTAGCGGGGGGACAAATGAGCAGTTCTTC. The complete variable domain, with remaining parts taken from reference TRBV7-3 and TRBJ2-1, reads GAGVSQTPSNKVTEKGKYVELRCDPISGHTALYWYRQSLGQGPEFLIYFQGTGAADDSGLPNDRFFAVRPEGSVSTLKIQRTERGDSAVYLCASSRTSGGTNEQFFGPGTRLTVL.

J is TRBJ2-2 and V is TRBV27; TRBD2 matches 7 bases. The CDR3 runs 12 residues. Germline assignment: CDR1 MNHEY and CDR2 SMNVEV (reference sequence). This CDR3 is CGQRENTGELFF. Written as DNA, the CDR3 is TGTGGGCAGCGGGAGAACACCGGGGAGCTGTTTTTT.

The CDR3 loop is CASSRGGAGRFVNEQFF. The CDR3 DNA reads as TGTGCCAGTAGTAGAGGTGGGGCCGGCAGATTTGTCAATGAGCAGTTCTTC. The V gene is TRBV19, the J gene TRBJ2-1; D is possibly TRBD1 (5 bases). From germline, CDR1 is LNHDA and CDR2 SQIVND (reference sequence). The CDR3 loop spans 17 amino acids. The V gene lost 4 bases and the J gene lost 6 bases, with 22 bases spanning the gap.

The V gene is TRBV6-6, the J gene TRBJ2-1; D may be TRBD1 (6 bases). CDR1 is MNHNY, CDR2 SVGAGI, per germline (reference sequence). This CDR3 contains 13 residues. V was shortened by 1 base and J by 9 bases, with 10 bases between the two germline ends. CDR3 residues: CASSYLGQSEQFF. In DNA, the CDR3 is TGTGCCAGCAGTTACTTAGGACAGTCTGAGCAGTTCTTC.

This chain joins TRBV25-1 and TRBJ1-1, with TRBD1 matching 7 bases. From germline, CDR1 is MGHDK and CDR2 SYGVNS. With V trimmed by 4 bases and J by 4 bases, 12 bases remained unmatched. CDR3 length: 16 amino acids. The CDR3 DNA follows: TGTGCCAGCAGTGCGCTAACCCTGACAGGGAGCACTGAAGCTTTCTTT. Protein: CASSALTLTGSTEAFF.

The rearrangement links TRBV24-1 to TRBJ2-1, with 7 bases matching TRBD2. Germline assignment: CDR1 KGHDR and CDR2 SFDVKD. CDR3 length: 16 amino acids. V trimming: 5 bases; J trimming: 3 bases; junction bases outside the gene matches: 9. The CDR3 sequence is CATSAVGGRLYNEQFF. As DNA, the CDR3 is TGTGCCACCAGTGCCGTCGGGGGGAGACTCTACAATGAGCAGTTCTTC.

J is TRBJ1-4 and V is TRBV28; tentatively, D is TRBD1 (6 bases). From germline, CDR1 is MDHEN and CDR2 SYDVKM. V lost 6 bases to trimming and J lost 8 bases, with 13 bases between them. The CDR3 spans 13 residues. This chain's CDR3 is CASRPQGREKLFF. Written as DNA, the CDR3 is TGTGCCAGCAGGCCACAGGGTAGGGAAAAACTGTTTTTT. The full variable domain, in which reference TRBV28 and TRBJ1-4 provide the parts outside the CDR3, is DVKVTQSSRYLVKRTGEKVFLECVQDMDHENMFWYRQDPGLGLRLIYFSYDVKMKEKGDIPEGYSVSREKKERFSLILESASTNQTSMYLCASRPQGREKLFFGSGTQLSVL.

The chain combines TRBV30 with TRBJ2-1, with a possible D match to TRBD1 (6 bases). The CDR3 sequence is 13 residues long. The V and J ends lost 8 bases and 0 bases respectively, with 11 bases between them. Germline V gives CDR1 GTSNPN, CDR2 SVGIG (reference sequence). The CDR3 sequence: CALRGISYNEQFF. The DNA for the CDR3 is TGTGCCCTAAGGGGGATCTCCTACAATGAGCAGTTCTTC.